One sample yielded the 11 T cell receptor beta chains listed below, sequenced in a study of STAT3 mutations in large granular lymphocyte leukemia. Study results and limitations: In T-cell large granular lymphocyte leukemia, about half of patients showed multiple immunodominant subclonotypes.

Some clones are missing from TCRdb's copy, which holds only in-frame ones; the method was immunoSEQ multiplex PCR. The table has thousands of clones, about 35% seen once. The antigens of these receptors remain unknown. The sample was peripheral blood mononuclear cells. The source is a woman aged 35 to 49 with T-cell large granular lymphocyte leukemia. Some clones in this sample may be carry-over from other donors' samples.

The rearrangement uses TRBV6-4 and TRBJ1-5; no definite D call. V lost 0 bases to trimming and J lost 4 bases, with 4 bases between them. In germline, CDR1 is MRHNA, CDR2 SNTAGT. The CDR3 extends over 13 amino acids. The CDR3 coding sequence is TGTGCCAGCAGTGACTCAGAGAATCAGCCCCAGCATTTT. Translated: CASSDSENQPQHF.

The CDR3 here is CASSRTGRTDEQFF. Written as DNA, the CDR3 is TGTGCCAGCAGCCGAACCGGGCGGACGGATGAGCAGTTCTTC. This chain joins TRBV13 and TRBJ2-1; D unresolved. In germline, CDR1 is PRHDT, CDR2 FYEKMQ (reference sequence). V lost 5 bases to trimming and J lost 8 bases, with 16 bases between them. The CDR3 is made up of 14 amino acids.

In this sample, this clone turned up a few times. The chain has TRBV29-1 and TRBJ2-1; weak D call: TRBD1 (5 bases). This CDR3 comprises 16 residues. Germline V lookup: CDR1 SQVTM, CDR2 ANQGSEA. Trimming removed 6 bases from V and 0 bases from J, with 18 bases in between. The CDR3 here is CSVQPTALSSYNEQFF. CDR3 bases: TGCAGCGTACAACCGACAGCCTTGAGCTCCTACAATGAGCAGTTCTTC.

This clone has a single count. The chain combines TRBV7-2 with TRBJ1-5; 7 bases line up with TRBD1. With 4 bases clipped from V and 9 bases from J, the junction kept 0 bases outside the gene matches. Per the germline V gene, CDR1 is SGHTA and CDR2 is FQGNSA. The CDR3 length is 11 residues. Written as DNA, the CDR3 is TGTGCCAGCAGCTCAGGGGGGCCCCAGCATTTT. It encodes CASSSGGPQHF.

This clone was recorded a few times. The chain employs TRBV4-2 and TRBJ2-7; 7 bases match TRBD2. CDR3 size: 15 residues. The V gene end was trimmed by 0 bases and the J gene end by 3 bases; junction bases not matched to a gene: 5. In germline, CDR1 is LGHNA, CDR2 YNFKEQ. The CDR3 DNA reads TGTGCCAGCAGCCAAGAGGGCGGGAGTCTCTACGAGCAGTACTTC. Protein product: CASSQEGGSLYEQYF.

The rearrangement links TRBV4-2 to TRBJ1-1; possible D gene TRBD1, 5 bases. The CDR3 has 14 residues. CDR1 LGHNA and CDR2 YNFKEQ come from the germline V gene. Between the trimmed V and J ends, which lost 0 bases and 7 bases, there was a span of 12 bases. CDR3 region: CASSQDQLGLEAFF. CDR3 sequence (DNA): TGTGCCAGCAGCCAAGATCAGTTGGGACTTGAAGCTTTCTTT.

The sample holds one count of this clone. CDR3 in DNA: TGTGCCAGCAGCCAAGTTACAGGGAGGAGAGGCTACACCTTC. The encoded protein is CASSQVTGRRGYTF. The chain has TRBV4-2 and TRBJ1-2; D possibly corresponds to TRBD1 (6 bases). V was trimmed by 1 base and J by 8 bases, leaving 14 bases between them. Germline-derived CDR1 and CDR2 are LGHNA and YNFKEQ. The CDR3 is 14 amino acids.

The V gene is TRBV7-8, the J gene TRBJ1-2; no clear D. V lost 2 bases and J 1 base, leaving 11 bases between the germline ends. The length of the CDR3 is 15 residues. Germline CDR1 SGHVS, CDR2 FQNEAQ. Here the CDR3 DNA reads TGTGCCAGCAGCTTATATTGGGGTTTTAACTATGGCTACACCTTC. The encoded protein is CASSLYWGFNYGYTF.

The rearrangement uses TRBV5-1 and TRBJ1-1, with D unresolved. The V gene's germline CDR1 is SGHRS and CDR2 YFSETQ. The ends were cut back, 4 bases at V and 3 bases at J, with 16 bases in the middle. This CDR3 comprises 15 residues. The CDR3 here is CASSRDGSGYTEAFF. For the CDR3, the DNA is TGCGCCAGCAGCCGCGACGGTAGTGGGTACACTGAAGCTTTCTTT.

The chain couples TRBV18 to TRBJ1-1; 11 bases map to TRBD1. The length of the CDR3 is 16 residues. Germline lookup yields CDR1 KGHSH and CDR2 LQKENI. V trimming: 3 bases; J trimming: 6 bases; junction bases outside the gene matches: 9. The CDR3 region is CASSPPGQGGRAEAFF. CDR3 coding DNA: TGTGCCAGCTCACCCCCGGGACAGGGGGGGAGAGCTGAAGCTTTCTTT.

This clone was picked up a small number of times. The chain carries TRBV20-1 and TRBJ1-1; possible D gene TRBD1, 5 bases. Germline CDR1 is DFQATT and CDR2 is SNEGSKA (reference sequence). CDR3 length equals 10 residues. V was pared by 5 bases and J by 7 bases, with 8 bases between. Here the CDR3 DNA reads TGCAGTGCTGGGACCCTTGAAGCTTTCTTT. Protein: CSAGTLEAFF.